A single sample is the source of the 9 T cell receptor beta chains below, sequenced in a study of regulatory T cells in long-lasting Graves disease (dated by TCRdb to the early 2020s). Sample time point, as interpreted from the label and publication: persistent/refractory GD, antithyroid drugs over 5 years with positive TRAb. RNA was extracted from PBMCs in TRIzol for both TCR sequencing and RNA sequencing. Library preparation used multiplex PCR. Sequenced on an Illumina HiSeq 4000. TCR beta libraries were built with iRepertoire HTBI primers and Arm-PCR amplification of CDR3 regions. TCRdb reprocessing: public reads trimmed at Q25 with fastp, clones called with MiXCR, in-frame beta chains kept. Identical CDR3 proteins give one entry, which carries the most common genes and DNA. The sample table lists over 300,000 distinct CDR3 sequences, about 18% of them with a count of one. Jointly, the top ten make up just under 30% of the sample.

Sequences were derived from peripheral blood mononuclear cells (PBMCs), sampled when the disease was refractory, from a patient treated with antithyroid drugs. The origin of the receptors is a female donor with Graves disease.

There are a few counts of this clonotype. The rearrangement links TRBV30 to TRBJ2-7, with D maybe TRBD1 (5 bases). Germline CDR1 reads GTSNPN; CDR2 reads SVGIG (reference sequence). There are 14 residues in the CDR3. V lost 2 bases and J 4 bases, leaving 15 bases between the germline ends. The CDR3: CAWSPAGSVYEQYF. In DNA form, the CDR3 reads TGTGCCTGGAGTCCCGCAGGGTCCGTATACGAGCAGTACTTC. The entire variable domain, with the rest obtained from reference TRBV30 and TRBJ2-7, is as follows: SQTIHQWPATLVQPVGSPLSLECTVEGTSNPNLYWYRQAAGRGLQLLFYSVGIGQISSEVPQNLSASRPQDRQFILSSKKLLLSDSGFYLCAWSPAGSVYEQYFGPGTRLTVT.

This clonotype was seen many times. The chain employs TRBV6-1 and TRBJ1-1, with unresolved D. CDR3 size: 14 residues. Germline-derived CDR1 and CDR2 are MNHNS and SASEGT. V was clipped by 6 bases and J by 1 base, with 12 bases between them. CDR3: CASSLADPNTEAFF. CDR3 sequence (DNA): TGTGCCAGCAGCCTAGCTGACCCGAACACTGAAGCTTTCTTT.

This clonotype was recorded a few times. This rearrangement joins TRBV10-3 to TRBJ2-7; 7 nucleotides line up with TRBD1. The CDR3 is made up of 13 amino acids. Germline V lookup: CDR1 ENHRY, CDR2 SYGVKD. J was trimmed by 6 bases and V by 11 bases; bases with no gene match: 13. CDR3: CAAKDRPSAEQYF. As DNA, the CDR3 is TGTGCCGCCAAGGACAGGCCTTCAGCCGAGCAGTACTTC.

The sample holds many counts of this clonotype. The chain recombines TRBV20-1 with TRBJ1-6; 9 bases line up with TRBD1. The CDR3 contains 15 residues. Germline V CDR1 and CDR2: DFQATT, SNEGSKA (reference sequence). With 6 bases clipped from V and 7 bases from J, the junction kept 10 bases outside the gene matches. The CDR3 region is CSASPGTGLNSPLHF. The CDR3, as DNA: TGCAGTGCGTCCCCGGGGACAGGGTTGAATTCACCCCTCCACTTT.

As DNA, the CDR3 is TGTGCCAGTAACAACCCCGGGACAGGGCAAGAGACCCAGTACTTC. It translates to CASNNPGTGQETQYF. The V call is TRBV19, the J call TRBJ2-5; 9 nucleotides line up with TRBD1. Trimming took 7 bases from V and 2 from J; bases not matched to a gene: 8. Germline V gene lookup returns CDR1 LNHDA and CDR2 SQIVND (reference sequence). The CDR3 runs 15 residues.

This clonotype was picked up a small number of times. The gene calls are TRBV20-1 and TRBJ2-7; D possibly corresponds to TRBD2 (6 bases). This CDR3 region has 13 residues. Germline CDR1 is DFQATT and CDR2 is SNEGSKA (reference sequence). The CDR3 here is CSPTAGQLAEQYF. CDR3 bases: TGCAGCCCCACAGCGGGTCAATTAGCCGAGCAGTACTTC.

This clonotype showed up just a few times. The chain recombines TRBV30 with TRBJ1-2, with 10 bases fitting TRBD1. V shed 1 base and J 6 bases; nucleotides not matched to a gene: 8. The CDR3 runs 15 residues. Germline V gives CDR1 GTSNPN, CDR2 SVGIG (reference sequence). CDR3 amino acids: CAWSAWDRGRDGYTF. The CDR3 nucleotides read TGTGCCTGGAGTGCCTGGGACAGGGGAAGGGATGGCTACACCTTC. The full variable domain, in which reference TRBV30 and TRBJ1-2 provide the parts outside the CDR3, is SQTIHQWPATLVQPVGSPLSLECTVEGTSNPNLYWYRQAAGRGLQLLFYSVGIGQISSEVPQNLSASRPQDRQFILSSKKLLLSDSGFYLCAWSAWDRGRDGYTFGSGTRLTVV.

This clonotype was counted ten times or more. The CDR3 loop is CASSFEGNNSPLHF. Written as DNA, the CDR3 is TGTGCCAGCAGTTTTGAAGGAAATAATTCACCCCTCCACTTT. The rearrangement joins TRBV12-3 or TRBV12-4 to TRBJ1-6; D is uncertain. Trimming left V 3 bases short and J 5 bases short, with 8 bases between. The CDR3 is 14 residues long.

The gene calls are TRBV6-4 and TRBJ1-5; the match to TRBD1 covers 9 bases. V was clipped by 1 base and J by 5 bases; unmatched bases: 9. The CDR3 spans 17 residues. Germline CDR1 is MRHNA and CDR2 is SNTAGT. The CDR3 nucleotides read TGTGCCAGCAGTGACTTTGGACAGGGGAGGGACCATCAGCCCCAGCATTTT. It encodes CASSDFGQGRDHQPQHF.